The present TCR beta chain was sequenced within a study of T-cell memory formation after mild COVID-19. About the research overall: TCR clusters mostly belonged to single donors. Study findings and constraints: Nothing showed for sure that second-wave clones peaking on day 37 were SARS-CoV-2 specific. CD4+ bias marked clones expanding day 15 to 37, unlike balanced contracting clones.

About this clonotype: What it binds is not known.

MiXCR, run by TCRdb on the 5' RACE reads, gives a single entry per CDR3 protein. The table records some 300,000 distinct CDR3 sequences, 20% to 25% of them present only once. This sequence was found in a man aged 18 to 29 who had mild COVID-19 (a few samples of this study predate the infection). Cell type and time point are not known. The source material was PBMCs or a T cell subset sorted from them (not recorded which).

The CDR3 protein is CASRYRDYQETQYF. Here the CDR3 DNA reads TGTGCCAGCAGGTACCGGGACTACCAAGAGACCCAGTACTTC. This chain links TRBV7-2 with TRBJ2-5; perhaps TRBD2 as D (6 bases). This CDR3 region has 14 residues. The germline V gene encodes CDR1 SGHTA and CDR2 FQGNSA. Trimming removed 6 bases at V and 0 bases at J, with 11 bases between.